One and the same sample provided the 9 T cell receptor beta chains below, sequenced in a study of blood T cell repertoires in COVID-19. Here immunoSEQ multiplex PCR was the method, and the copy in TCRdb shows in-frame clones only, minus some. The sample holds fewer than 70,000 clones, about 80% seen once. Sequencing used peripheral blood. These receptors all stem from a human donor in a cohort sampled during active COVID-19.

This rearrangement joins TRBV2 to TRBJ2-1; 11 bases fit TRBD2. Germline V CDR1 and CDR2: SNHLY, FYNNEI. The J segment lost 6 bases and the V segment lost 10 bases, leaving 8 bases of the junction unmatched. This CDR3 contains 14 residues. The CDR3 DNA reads TGTGCCACCGTAGCGGGAGGGCGGTCCAATGAGCAGTTCTTC. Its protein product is CATVAGGRSNEQFF.

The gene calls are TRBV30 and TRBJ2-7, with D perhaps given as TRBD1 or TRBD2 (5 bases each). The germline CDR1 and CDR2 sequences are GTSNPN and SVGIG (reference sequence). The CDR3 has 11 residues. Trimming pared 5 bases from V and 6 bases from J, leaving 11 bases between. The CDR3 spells CAWDYTGEQYF. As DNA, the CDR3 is TGTGCCTGGGACTACACAGGCGAGCAGTACTTC.

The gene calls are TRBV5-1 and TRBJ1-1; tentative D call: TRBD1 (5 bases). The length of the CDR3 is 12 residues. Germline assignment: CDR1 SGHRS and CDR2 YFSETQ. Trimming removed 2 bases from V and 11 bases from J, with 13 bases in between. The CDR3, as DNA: TGCGCCAGCAGCTTAGGGACCGGGGGGGCTTTCTTT. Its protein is CASSLGTGGAFF.

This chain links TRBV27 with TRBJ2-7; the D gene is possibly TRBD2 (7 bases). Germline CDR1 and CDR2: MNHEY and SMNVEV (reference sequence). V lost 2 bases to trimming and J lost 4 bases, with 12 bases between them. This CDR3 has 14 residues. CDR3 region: CASSLRRGGYEQYF. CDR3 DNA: TGTGCCAGCAGTTTAAGGAGGGGGGGGTACGAGCAGTACTTC.

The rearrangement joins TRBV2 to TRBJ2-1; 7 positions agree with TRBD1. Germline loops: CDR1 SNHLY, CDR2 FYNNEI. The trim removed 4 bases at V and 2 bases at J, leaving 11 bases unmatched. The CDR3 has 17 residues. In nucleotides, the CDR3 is TGTGCCAGCAGTGCATACGAGGGGGCGAACCCCTACAATGAGCAGTTCTTC. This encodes CASSAYEGANPYNEQFF.

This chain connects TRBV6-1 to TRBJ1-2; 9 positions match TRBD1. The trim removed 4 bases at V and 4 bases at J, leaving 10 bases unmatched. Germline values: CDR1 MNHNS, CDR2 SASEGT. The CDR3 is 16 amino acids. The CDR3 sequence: CASSANWDRASYGYTF. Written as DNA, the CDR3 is TGTGCCAGCAGTGCAAACTGGGACAGGGCGTCCTATGGCTACACCTTC.

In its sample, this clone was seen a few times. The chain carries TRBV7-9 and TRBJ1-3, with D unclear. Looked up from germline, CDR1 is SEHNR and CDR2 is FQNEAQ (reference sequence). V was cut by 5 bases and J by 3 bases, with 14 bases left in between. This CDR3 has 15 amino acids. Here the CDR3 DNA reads TGTGCCAGCAGCAGCTACAGAGGAGGTGGAAACACCATATATTTT. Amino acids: CASSSYRGGGNTIYF.

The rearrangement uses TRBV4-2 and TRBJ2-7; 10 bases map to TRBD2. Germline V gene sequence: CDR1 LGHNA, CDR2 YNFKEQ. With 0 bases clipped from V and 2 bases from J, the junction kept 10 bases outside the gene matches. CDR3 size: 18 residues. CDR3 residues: CASSQDDPTSGVPYEQYF. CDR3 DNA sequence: TGTGCCAGCAGCCAAGATGACCCAACTAGCGGGGTCCCCTACGAGCAGTACTTC.

The CDR3 loop is CASSLEGTGHQPQHF. CDR3 coding DNA: TGTGCCAGCAGCTTAGAGGGGACAGGGCATCAGCCCCAGCATTTT. This chain uses TRBV7-2 with TRBJ1-5; TRBD1 agrees at 9 bases. Unmatched junction bases numbered 3, after V lost 1 base and J lost 5 bases. This CDR3 spans 15 amino acids. Germline V gene sequence: CDR1 SGHTA, CDR2 FQGNSA.